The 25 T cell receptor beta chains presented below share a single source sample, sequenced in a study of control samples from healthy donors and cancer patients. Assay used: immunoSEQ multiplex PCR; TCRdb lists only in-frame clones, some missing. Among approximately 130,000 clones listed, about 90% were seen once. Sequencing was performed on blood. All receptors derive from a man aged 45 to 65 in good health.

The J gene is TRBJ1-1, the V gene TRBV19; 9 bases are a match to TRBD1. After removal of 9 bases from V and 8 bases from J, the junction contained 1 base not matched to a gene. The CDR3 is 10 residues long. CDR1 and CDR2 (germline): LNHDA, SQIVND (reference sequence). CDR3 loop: CARGTGEAFF. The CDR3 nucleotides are TGTGCCAGGGGGACAGGGGAAGCTTTCTTT. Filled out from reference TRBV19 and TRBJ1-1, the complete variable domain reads DGGITQSPKYLFRKEGQNVTLSCEQNLNHDAMYWYRQDPGQGLRLIYYSQIVNDFQKGDIAEGYSVSREKKESFPLTVTSAQKNPTAFYLCARGTGEAFFGQGTRLTVV.

For the CDR3, the DNA is TGTGCCAGCAGTGAAATAGGAGGGGGCAATCAGCCCCAGCATTTT. Protein product: CASSEIGGGNQPQHF. The chain couples TRBV6-1 to TRBJ1-5, with D possibly matching TRBD1 (5 bases). The V gene's germline CDR1 is MNHNS and CDR2 SASEGT. With 2 bases removed from V and 2 bases from J, the gap between germline ends came to 10 bases. CDR3 length: 15 residues.

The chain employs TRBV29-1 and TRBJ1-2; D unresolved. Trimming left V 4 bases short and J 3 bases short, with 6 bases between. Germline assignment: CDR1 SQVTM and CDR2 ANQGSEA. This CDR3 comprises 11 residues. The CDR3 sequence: CSVGRDYGYTF. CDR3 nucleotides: TGCAGCGTTGGGCGGGACTATGGCTACACCTTC.

This chain's CDR3 is CASCPRPGGNQPQHF. For the CDR3, the DNA is TGTGCCAGTTGTCCGCGGCCTGGGGGCAATCAGCCCCAGCATTTT. The chain has TRBV19 and TRBJ1-5; D unresolved. Germline CDR1 and CDR2: LNHDA and SQIVND (reference sequence). Trimming left V 8 bases short and J 2 bases short, with 16 bases between. The CDR3 is made up of 15 amino acids.

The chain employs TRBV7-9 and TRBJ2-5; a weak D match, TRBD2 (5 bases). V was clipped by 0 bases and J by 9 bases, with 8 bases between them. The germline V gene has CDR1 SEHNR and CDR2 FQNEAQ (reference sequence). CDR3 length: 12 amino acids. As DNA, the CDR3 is TGTGCCAGCAGCTTAGCGAGGGCGTCCCAGTACTTC. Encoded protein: CASSLARASQYF. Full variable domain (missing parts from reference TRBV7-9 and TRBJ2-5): DTGVSQNPRHKITKRGQNVTFRCDPISEHNRLYWYRQTLGQGPEFLTYFQNEAQLEKSRLLSDRFSAERPKGSFSTLEIQRTEQGDSAMYLCASSLARASQYFGPGTRLLVL.

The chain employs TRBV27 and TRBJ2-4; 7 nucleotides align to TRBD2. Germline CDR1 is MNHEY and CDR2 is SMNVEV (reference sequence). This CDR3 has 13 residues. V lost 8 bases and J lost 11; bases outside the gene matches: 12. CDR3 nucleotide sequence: TGTGCCAGCGGGGGGGGTACTTCAACCTTTCAGTACTTC. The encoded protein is CASGGGTSTFQYF.

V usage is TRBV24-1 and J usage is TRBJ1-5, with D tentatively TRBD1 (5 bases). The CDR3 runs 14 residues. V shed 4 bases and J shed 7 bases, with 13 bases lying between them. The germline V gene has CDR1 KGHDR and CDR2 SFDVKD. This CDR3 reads CATSEAGPVQPQHF. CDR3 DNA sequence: TGTGCCACCAGTGAGGCAGGGCCCGTCCAGCCCCAGCATTTT.

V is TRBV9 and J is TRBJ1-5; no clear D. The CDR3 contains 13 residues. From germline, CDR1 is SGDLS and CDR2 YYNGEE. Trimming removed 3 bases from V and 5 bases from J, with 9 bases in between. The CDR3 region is CASSADGDQPQHF. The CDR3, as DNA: TGTGCCAGCAGCGCCGATGGTGATCAGCCCCAGCATTTT.

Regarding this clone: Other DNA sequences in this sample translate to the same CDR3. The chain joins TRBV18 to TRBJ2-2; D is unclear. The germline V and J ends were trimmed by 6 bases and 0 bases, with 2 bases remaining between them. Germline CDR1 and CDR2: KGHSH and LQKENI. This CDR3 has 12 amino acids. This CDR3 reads CASSPNTGELFF. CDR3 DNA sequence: TGTGCCAGCTCTCCGAACACCGGGGAGCTGTTTTTT. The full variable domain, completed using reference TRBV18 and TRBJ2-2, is NAGVMQNPRHLVRRRGQEARLRCSPMKGHSHVYWYRQLPEEGLKFMVYLQKENIIDESGMPKERFSAEFPKEGPSILRIQQVVRGDSAAYFCASSPNTGELFFGEGSRLTVL.

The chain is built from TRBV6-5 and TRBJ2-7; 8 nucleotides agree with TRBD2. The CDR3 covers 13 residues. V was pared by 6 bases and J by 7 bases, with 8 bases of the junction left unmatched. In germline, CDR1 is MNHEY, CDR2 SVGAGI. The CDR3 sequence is CASRAPGGSEQYF. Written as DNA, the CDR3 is TGTGCCAGCAGGGCCCCGGGGGGGTCTGAGCAGTACTTC.

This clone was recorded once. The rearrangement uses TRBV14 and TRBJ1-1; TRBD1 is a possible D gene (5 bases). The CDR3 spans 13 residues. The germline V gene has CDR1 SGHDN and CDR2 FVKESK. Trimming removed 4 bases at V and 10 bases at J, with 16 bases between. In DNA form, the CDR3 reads TGTGCCAGCAGCCCCCGGGGGATTGGGGGAGCTTTCTTT. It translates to CASSPRGIGGAFF.

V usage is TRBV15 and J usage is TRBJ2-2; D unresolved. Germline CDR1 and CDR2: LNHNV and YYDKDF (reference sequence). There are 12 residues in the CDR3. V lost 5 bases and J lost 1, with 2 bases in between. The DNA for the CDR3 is TGTGCCACCAGCGGGAACACCGGGGAGCTGTTTTTT. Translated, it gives CATSGNTGELFF.

CDR3 DNA: TGTGCCCCCCCTGGCTTCGACAGGTTTTGGTTTTCACCCCTCCACTTT. Amino acids: CAPPGFDRFWFSPLHF. The chain couples TRBV15 to TRBJ1-6; tentatively, D is TRBD1 (6 bases). CDR1 and CDR2 (germline): LNHNV, YYDKDF (reference sequence). The V and J ends lost 11 bases and 9 bases respectively, with 26 bases between them. The CDR3 sequence is 16 residues long.

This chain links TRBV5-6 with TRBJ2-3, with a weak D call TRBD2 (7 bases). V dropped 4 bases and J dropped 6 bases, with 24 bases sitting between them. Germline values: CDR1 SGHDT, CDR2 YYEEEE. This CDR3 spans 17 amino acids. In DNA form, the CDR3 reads TGTGCCAGCAGCCCGGGCTCCATGGGGGGGGCAATGGATACGCAGTATTTT. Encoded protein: CASSPGSMGGAMDTQYF.

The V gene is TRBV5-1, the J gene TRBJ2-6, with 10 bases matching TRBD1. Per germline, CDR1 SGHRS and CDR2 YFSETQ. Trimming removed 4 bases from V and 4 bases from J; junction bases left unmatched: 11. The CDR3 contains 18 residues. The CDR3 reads CASSLRPGTGAGANVLTF. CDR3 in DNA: TGCGCCAGCAGCCTACGTCCCGGGACAGGGGCCGGGGCCAACGTCCTGACTTTC.

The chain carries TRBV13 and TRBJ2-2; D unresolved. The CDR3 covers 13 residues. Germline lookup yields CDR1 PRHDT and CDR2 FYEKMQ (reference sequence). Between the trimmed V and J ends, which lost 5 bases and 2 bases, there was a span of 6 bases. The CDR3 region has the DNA TGTGCCAGCAGCGCCCTTAACACCGGGGAGCTGTTTTTT. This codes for CASSALNTGELFF.

For the CDR3, the DNA is TGTGCCAGCAGCGTGGCGGAGTCCGGGGAGCTGTTTTTT. Protein: CASSVAESGELFF. The gene calls are TRBV9 and TRBJ2-2, with D unclear. Trimming took off 2 bases at V and 6 bases at J, with 8 bases between the two ends. In germline, CDR1 is SGDLS, CDR2 YYNGEE. The CDR3 length is 13 residues.

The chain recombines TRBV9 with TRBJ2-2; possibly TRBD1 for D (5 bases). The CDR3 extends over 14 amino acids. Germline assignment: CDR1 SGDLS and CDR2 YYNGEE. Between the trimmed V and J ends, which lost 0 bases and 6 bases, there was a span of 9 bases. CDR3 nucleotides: TGTGCCAGCAGCGTAGGGGGCGGCTCCGGGGAGCTGTTTTTT. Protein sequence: CASSVGGGSGELFF.

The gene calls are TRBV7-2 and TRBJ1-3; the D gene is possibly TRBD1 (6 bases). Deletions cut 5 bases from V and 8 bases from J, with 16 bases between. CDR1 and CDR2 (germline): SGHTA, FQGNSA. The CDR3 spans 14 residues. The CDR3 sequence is CASSTLGGLDTIYF. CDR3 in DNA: TGTGCCAGCAGCACCCTGGGGGGGCTAGACACCATATATTTT.

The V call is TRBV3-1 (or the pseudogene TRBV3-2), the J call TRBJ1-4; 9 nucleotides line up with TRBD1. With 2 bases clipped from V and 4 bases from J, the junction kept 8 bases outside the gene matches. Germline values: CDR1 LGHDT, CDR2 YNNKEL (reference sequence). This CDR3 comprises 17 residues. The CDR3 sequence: CASSQRTGEKGNEKLFF. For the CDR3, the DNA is TGTGCCAGCAGCCAAAGGACAGGGGAGAAGGGTAATGAAAAACTGTTTTTT.

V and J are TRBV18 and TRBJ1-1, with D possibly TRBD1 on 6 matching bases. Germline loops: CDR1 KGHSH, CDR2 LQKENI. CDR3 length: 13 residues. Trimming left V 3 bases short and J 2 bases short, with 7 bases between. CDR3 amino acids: CASSPDSNTEAFF. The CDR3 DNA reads TGTGCCAGCTCACCGGACAGTAACACTGAAGCTTTCTTT.

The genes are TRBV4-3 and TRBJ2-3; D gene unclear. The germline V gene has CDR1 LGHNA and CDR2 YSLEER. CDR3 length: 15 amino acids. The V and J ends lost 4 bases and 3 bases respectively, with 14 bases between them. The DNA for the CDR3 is TGCGCCAGCAGCCCCTCCGGTTGGGGAACAGATACGCAGTATTTT. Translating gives CASSPSGWGTDTQYF.

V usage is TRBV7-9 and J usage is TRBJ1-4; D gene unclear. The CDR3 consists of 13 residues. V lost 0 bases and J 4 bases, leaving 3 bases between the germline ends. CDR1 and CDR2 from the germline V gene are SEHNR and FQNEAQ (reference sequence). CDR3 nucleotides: TGTGCCAGCAGCTTAGCTGGTAATGAAAAACTGTTTTTT. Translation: CASSLAGNEKLFF.

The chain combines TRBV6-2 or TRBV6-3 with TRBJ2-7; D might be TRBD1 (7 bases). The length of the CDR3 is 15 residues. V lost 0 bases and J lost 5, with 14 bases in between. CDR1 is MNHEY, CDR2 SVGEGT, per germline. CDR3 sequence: CASSYSRRGRDEQYF. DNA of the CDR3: TGTGCCAGCAGTTACTCGAGGAGGGGGCGCGACGAGCAGTACTTC.

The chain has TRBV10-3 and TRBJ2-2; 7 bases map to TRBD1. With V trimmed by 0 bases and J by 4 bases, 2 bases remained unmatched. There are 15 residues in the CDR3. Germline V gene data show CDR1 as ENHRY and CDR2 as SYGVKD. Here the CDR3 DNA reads TGTGCCATCAGTGAGTCTACAGGGGTCACCGGGGAGCTGTTTTTT. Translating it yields CAISESTGVTGELFF.